Presented here are 11 T cell receptor beta chains from one specimen sequenced in a study of molecular identifiers for immune sequencing clone quantification. TCRdb re-analysed the PCR reads in MiXCR, keeping a single row per CDR3 protein. Found here are roughly 630,000 distinct CDR3 sequences, about 25% of them singletons; the top ten hold about 0.78%. Sequencing was done on a sample of naive CD8+ T cells from blood, with Jurkat cell RNA spiked in. Subset reported: FACS-sorted CD8+CD4-CCR7+CD45RA+ naive T cells. Receptor source: a human donor in good health. Some libraries in this study had Jurkat cell RNA spiked in.

The chain has TRBV20-1 and TRBJ1-6, with D possibly matching TRBD1 (6 bases). Germline CDR1 is DFQATT and CDR2 is SNEGSKA (reference sequence). The CDR3 has 14 residues. The V and J ends lost 5 bases and 6 bases respectively, with 14 bases between them. The DNA of the CDR3 is TGCAGTGCTTCACGGGGGGCGGTTAATTCACCCCTCCACTTT. Its protein product is CSASRGAVNSPLHF.

In this sample, this clonotype turned up a few times. CDR3 region: CASSPPKPAWAGGSTDTQYF. In nucleotides, the CDR3 is TGTGCCAGCAGCCCACCCAAACCCGCCTGGGCGGGGGGATCCACAGATACGCAGTATTTT. This rearrangement joins TRBV7-9 to TRBJ2-3, with TRBD2 identical over 8 bases. This CDR3 comprises 20 residues. With 5 bases clipped from V and 2 bases from J, the junction kept 21 bases outside the gene matches. The germline V gene encodes CDR1 SEHNR and CDR2 FQNEAQ (reference sequence). The full variable domain, completed using reference TRBV7-9 and TRBJ2-3, is DTGVSQNPRHKITKRGQNVTFRCDPISEHNRLYWYRQTLGQGPEFLTYFQNEAQLEKSRLLSDRFSAERPKGSFSTLEIQRTEQGDSAMYLCASSPPKPAWAGGSTDTQYFGPGTRLTVL.

In this sample, this clonotype turned up once. This chain joins TRBV7-9 and TRBJ2-7, with unresolved D. Germline V gene lookup returns CDR1 SEHNR and CDR2 FQNEAQ (reference sequence). V gave up 4 bases and J gave up 8 bases, with 15 bases separating them. CDR3 length: 13 residues. The CDR3 DNA reads as TGTGCCAGCAGCTCCCCGAGGTCTTACAAGCAGTACTTC. This gives the protein CASSSPRSYKQYF.

The chain uses TRBV27 and TRBJ2-7, with 8 bases lining up with TRBD1. This CDR3 has 14 amino acids. The V segment lost 5 bases and the J segment 5 bases; nucleotides outside the gene matches: 8. CDR1 and CDR2 from the germline V gene are MNHEY and SMNVEV (reference sequence). CDR3 in amino acids: CASSTWTGRDEQYF. In DNA, the CDR3 is TGTGCCAGCAGTACCTGGACAGGGCGCGACGAGCAGTACTTC.

This CDR3 is CASSFTGETQYF. The CDR3 DNA sequence: TGTGCCAGCAGTTTTACGGGAGAGACCCAGTACTTC. The chain links TRBV27 to TRBJ2-5; no definite D call. The CDR3 is made up of 12 amino acids. The germline gives CDR1 MNHEY, CDR2 SMNVEV (reference sequence). V lost 3 bases and J lost 4, with 6 bases in between.

This clonotype was seen at least ten times. The rearrangement joins TRBV2 to TRBJ2-5, with 13 bases aligning to TRBD2. V shed 6 bases and J 5 bases; nucleotides not matched to a gene: 6. The CDR3 loop spans 15 amino acids. The germline V gene has CDR1 SNHLY and CDR2 FYNNEI. The CDR3 nucleotides read TGTGCCAGCAGACAACTAGCGGGAGGGCCGGAGACCCAGTACTTC. This gives the protein CASRQLAGGPETQYF.

Here the CDR3 DNA reads TGTGCCAGCAGCCAATTGACAGTTAACACCGGGGAGCTGTTTTTT. The encoded protein is CASSQLTVNTGELFF. The chain employs TRBV5-6 and TRBJ2-2, with a tentative D call TRBD1 (5 bases). Germline values: CDR1 SGHDT, CDR2 YYEEEE. The CDR3 is 15 amino acids. Trimming cost V 4 bases and J 2 bases, with 12 bases left between them.

In its sample, this clonotype was seen many times. This CDR3 reads CASGWGEAFF. The CDR3 DNA reads as TGTGCCAGCGGATGGGGTGAAGCTTTCTTT. V is TRBV12-3 or TRBV12-4 and J is TRBJ1-1; the D is unclear. The CDR3 extends over 10 amino acids. V was shortened by 8 bases and J by 7 bases, with 8 bases between the two germline ends.

There are many counts of this clonotype. This chain uses TRBV7-2 with TRBJ2-1; TRBD1 matches 9 bases. The CDR3 loop spans 16 amino acids. The ends lost 4 bases at V and 5 bases at J; junction bases unmatched: 9. Germline values: CDR1 SGHTA, CDR2 FQGNSA. CDR3 region: CASSSRDRDSDNEQFF. The CDR3 DNA sequence: TGTGCCAGCAGCTCTAGGGACAGGGATTCTGACAATGAGCAGTTCTTC.

Notes on this clonotype: Relative to the germline gene, one junction end is altered; a read error may explain this. V is TRBV29-1 and J is TRBJ1-4; no clear D gene. Germline V gene sequence: CDR1 SQVTM, CDR2 ANQGSEA. The CDR3 sequence is 14 residues long. CDR3 in amino acids: CSAIFPPANEKLLF. In DNA form, the CDR3 reads TGCAGCGCCATCTTCCCACCGGCTAATGAAAAACTGCTATTT. The full variable domain, its missing parts supplied by reference TRBV29-1 and TRBJ1-4, is SAVISQKPSRDICQRGTSLTIQCQVDSQVTMMFWYRQQPGQSLTLIATANQGSEATYESGFVIDKFPISRPNLTFSTLTVSNMSPEDSSIYLCSAIFPPANEKLLFGSGTQLSVL.

This clonotype appeared many times. The V call is TRBV7-9, the J call TRBJ1-1; D not resolved. The germline V gene has CDR1 SEHNR and CDR2 FQNEAQ (reference sequence). This CDR3 is 11 amino acids long. Between the trimmed V and J ends, which lost 4 bases and 6 bases, there was a span of 6 bases. This chain's CDR3 is CASSWKSEAFF. The CDR3 DNA reads TGTGCCAGCAGCTGGAAGTCTGAAGCTTTCTTT.